This TCR beta chain was captured by sequencing in a study of CD8 T cells in ankylosing spondylitis. Study-wide points: Clones linked with disease were CD8+ and fairly uncommon in the peripheral blood.

As concerns this clonotype: Its antigen is unknown.

Per the germline V gene, CDR1 is SEHNR and CDR2 is FQNEAQ (reference sequence). The V end was cut by 1 base, the J end by 7 bases, with 11 bases between. The CDR3 is 15 amino acids. TCRdb re-called the 5' RACE reads with MiXCR, one entry per CDR3 protein. Of around 340,000 distinct CDR3 sequences in the sample, roughly 20% are singletons; the top ten hold 10% to 15%. This chain connects TRBV7-9 to TRBJ2-6, with a weak D call TRBD2 (6 bases). The sequence derives from a male donor with ankylosing spondylitis or in good health (not recorded which). The sequencing sample was made of blood, either unsorted or a sorted T cell fraction (not recorded which). In nucleotides, the CDR3 is TGTGCCAGCAGCTTAGTATTGGGAGGAGCCAACGTCCTGACTTTC. Encoded protein: CASSLVLGGANVLTF.